This TCR beta chain was found in a study of blood T cell repertoires in COVID-19. Looking at the study overall: Spain, Italy and the United States supplied samples that represented acute and convalescent COVID-19. PBMCs, B-cell-depleted T cells, or T cells provided the cDNA or gDNA that made up the material.

Per the original data handling: Amplified reference gene primers provided the basis for estimating nucleated cell counts. Method: immunoSEQ multiplex PCR; TCRdb's copy keeps in-frame clones and lacks some. V, J and clone size were drawn from that table, and D and trimming were deduced from the DNA. This table holds about 350,000 clones, 70% to 90% found once. The junction had 1 base not matched to a gene; V was cut back by 3 bases and J by 4 bases. The CDR3 totals 14 residues. Germline assignment: CDR1 LGHNA and CDR2 YNFKEQ. This sequence originates from an older woman with COVID-19, enrolled during active disease. Material: peripheral blood. V is TRBV4-2 and J is TRBJ2-1, with 9 bases aligning to TRBD2. The chain's CDR3 is CASSHSGGYNEQFF. The CDR3 DNA sequence: TGTGCCAGCAGCCACAGCGGGGGGTACAATGAGCAGTTCTTC.